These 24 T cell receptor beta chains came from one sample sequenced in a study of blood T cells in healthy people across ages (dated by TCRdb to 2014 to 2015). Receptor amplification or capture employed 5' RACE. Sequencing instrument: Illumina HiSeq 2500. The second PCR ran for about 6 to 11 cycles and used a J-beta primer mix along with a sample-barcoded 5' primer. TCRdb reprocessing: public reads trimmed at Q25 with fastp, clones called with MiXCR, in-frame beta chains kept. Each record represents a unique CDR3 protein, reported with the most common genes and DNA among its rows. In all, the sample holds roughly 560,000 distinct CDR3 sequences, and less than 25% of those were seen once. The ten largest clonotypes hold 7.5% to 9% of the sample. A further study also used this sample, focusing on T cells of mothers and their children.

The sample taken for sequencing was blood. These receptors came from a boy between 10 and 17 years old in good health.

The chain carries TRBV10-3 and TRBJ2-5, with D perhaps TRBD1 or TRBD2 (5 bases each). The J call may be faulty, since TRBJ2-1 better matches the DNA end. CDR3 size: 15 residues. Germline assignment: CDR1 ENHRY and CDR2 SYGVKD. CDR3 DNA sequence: TGTGCCATCAGTGTTGGGACCCCAACCTACAATGAGCAGTTCTTC. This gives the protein CAISVGTPTYNEQFF.

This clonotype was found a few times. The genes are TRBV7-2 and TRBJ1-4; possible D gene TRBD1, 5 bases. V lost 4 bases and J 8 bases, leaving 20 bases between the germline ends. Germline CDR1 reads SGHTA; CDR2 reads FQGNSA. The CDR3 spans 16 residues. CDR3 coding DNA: TGTGCCAGCAGCTCGCCGCAATACCAGGGCGCAGAAAAACTGTTTTTT. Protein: CASSSPQYQGAEKLFF.

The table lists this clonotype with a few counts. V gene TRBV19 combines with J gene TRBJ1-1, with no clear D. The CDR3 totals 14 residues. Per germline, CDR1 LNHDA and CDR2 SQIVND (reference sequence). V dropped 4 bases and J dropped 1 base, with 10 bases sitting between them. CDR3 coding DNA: TGTGCCAGTAGTAACCCGGCCTCGAACACTGAAGCTTTCTTT. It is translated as CASSNPASNTEAFF. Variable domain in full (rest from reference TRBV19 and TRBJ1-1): DGGITQSPKYLFRKEGQNVTLSCEQNLNHDAMYWYRQDPGQGLRLIYYSQIVNDFQKGDIAEGYSVSREKKESFPLTVTSAQKNPTAFYLCASSNPASNTEAFFGQGTRLTVV.

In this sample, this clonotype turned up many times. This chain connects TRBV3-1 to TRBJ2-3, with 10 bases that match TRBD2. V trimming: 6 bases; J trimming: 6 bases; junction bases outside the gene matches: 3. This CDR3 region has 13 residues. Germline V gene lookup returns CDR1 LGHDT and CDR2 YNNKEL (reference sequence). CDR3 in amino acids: CASSGGLADTQYF. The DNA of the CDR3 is TGTGCCAGCAGTGGGGGACTAGCGGATACGCAGTATTTT.

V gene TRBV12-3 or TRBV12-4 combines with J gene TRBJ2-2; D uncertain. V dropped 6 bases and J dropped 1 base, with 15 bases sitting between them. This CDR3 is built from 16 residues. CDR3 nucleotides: TGTGCCAGCAGCCGGGTCATGAGGCGGAACACCGGGGAGCTGTTTTTT. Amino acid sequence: CASSRVMRRNTGELFF.

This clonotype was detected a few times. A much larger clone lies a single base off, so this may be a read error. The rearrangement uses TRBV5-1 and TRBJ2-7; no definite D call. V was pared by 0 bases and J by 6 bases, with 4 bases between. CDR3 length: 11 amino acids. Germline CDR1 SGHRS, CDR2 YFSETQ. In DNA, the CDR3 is TGCGCCAGCAGCTTGGACGGCGAGCAGTACTTC. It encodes CASSLDGEQYF.

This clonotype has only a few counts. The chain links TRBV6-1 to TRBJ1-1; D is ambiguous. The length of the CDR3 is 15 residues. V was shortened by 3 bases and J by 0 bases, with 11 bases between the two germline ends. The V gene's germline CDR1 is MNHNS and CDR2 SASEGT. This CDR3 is CASSDLSRLNTEAFF. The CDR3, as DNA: TGTGCCAGCAGTGATTTGTCCAGGCTGAACACTGAAGCTTTCTTT.

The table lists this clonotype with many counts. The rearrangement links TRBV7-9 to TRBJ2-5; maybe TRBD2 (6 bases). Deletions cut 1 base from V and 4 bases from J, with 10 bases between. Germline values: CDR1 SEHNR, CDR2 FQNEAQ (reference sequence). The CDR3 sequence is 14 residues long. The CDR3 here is CASSLVQGGETQYF. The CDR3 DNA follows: TGTGCCAGCAGCTTAGTCCAGGGAGGAGAGACCCAGTACTTC.

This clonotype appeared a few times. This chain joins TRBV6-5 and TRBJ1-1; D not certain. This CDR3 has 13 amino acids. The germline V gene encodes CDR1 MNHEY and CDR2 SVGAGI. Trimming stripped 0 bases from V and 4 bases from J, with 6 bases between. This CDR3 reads CASSYSGSTEAFF. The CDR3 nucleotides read TGTGCCAGCAGTTACTCAGGGTCCACTGAAGCTTTCTTT.

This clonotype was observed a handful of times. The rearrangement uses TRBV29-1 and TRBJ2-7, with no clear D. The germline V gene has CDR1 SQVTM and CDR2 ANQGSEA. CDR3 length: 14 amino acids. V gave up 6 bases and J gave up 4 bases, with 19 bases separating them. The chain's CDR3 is CSVRRLSDKYEQYF. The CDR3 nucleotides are TGCAGCGTCCGGCGGCTTTCAGACAAGTACGAGCAGTACTTC.

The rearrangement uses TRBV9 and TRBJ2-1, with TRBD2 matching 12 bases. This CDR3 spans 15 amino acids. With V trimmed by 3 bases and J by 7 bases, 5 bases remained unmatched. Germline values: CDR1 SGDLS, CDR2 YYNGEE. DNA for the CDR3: TGTGCCAGCAGCGACGGACTAGCGGGAAGTAATGAGCAGTTCTTC. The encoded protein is CASSDGLAGSNEQFF.

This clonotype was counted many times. CDR3 residues: CATEGSKGNQPQHF. CDR3 DNA sequence: TGTGCCACCGAAGGCTCCAAGGGGAATCAGCCCCAGCATTTT. The rearrangement links TRBV28 to TRBJ1-5, with D perhaps TRBD1 (5 bases). The ends were cut back, 10 bases at V and 4 bases at J, with 17 bases in the middle. Germline loops: CDR1 MDHEN, CDR2 SYDVKM. This CDR3 region has 14 residues.

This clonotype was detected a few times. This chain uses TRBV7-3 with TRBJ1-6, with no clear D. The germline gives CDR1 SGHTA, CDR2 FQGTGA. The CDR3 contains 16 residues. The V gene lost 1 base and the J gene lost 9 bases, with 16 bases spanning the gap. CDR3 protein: CASSLIGVGWSSPLHF. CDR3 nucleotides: TGTGCCAGCAGCTTAATTGGGGTGGGGTGGTCTTCACCCCTCCACTTT.

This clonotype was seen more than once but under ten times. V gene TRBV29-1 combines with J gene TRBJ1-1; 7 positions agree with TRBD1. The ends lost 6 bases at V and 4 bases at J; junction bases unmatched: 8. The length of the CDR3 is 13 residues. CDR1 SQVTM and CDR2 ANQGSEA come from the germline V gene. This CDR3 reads CSVKQGVITEAFF. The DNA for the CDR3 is TGCAGCGTGAAGCAGGGGGTGATCACTGAAGCTTTCTTT.

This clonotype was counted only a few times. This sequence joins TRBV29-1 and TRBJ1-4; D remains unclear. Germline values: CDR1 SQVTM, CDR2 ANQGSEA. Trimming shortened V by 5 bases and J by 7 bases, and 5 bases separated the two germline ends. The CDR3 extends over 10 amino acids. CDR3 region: CSVWGEKLFF. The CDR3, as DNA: TGCAGCGTTTGGGGTGAAAAACTGTTTTTT.

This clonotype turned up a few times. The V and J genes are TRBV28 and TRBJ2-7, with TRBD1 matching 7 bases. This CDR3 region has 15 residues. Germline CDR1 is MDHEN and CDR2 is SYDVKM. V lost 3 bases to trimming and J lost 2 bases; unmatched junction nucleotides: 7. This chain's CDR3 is CASSLRGPLTYEQYF. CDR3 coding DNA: TGTGCCAGCAGTTTGAGGGGGCCATTGACCTACGAGCAGTACTTC.

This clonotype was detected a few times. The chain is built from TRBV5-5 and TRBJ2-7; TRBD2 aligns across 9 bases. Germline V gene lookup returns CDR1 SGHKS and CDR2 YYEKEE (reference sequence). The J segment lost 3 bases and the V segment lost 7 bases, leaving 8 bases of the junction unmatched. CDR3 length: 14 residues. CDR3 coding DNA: TGTGCCAGCCAGCGGGGGGCCCGGGACTACGAGCAGTACTTC. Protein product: CASQRGARDYEQYF.

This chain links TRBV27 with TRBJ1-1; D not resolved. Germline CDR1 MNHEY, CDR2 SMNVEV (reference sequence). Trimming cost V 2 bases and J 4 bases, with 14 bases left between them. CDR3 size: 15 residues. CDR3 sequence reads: CASSLRPVPGTEAFF. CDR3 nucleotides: TGTGCCAGCAGTTTAAGACCGGTACCAGGCACTGAAGCTTTCTTT.

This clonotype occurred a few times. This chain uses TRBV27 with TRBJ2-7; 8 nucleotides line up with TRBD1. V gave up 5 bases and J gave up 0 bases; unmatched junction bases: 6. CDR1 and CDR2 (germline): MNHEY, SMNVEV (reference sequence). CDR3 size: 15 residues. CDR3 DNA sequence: TGTGCCAGCAGTCCCGGGACAGGTCGCTCCTACGAGCAGTACTTC. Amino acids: CASSPGTGRSYEQYF.

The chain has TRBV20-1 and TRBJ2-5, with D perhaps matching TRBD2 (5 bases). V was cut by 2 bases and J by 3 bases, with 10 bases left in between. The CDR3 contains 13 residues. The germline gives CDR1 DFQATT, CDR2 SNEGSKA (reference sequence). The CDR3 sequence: CSARRGLEETQYF. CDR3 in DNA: TGCAGTGCTAGACGAGGGTTGGAAGAGACCCAGTACTTC.

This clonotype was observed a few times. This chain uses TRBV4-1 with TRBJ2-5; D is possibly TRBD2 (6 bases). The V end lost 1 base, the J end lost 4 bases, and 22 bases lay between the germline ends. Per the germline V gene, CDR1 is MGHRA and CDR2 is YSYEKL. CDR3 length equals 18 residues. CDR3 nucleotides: TGCGCCAGCAGCCAAGGGGACGGGACTTCGGTTGGTGGAGAGACCCAGTACTTC. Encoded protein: CASSQGDGTSVGGETQYF.

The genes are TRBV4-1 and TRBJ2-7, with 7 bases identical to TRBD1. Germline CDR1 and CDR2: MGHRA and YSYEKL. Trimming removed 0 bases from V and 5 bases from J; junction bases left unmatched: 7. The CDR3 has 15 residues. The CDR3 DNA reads TGCGCCAGCAGCCAAGATTTAGGGGGCTGGGACGAGCAGTACTTC. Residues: CASSQDLGGWDEQYF.

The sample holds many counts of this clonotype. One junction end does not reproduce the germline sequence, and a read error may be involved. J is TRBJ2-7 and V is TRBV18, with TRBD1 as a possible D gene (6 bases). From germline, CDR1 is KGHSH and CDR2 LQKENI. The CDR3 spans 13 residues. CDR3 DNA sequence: TGCGCCAGCAGCCCGACAGGCTCCTACGAGCAGTACTTC. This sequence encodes CASSPTGSYEQYF.

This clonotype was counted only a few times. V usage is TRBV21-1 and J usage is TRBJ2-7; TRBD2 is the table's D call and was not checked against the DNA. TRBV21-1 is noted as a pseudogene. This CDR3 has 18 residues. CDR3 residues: CASSKKGRLLPGIYEQYF. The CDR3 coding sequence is TGTGCCAGCAGCAAAAAGGGCAGACTACTACCAGGAATCTACGAGCAGTACTTC.